The 32 T cell receptor beta chains below were found in one sample sequenced in a study of CD8+CD57+ T cells in acquired aplastic anemia. Profiles of TCR beta VDJ and CDR3 were generated from a genomic DNA template. TCRdb reprocessed the reads via MiXCR and lists one record per CDR3 protein. Among a few hundred thousand distinct CDR3 sequences listed, approximately 33% were seen once. The authors sequenced patients whose flow cytometry had shown CD8+CD57+ cell expansion. Sequenced input: sorted CD4+, CD8+, or CD8+CD57+ T cells (not recorded which) from PBMCs. The receptors stem from a human donor with aplastic anemia.

Concerning this clonotype itself: One end of the junction does not line up with germline, which may come from a read error. This rearrangement joins TRBV5-1 to TRBJ2-1; no definite D call. Germline V gene data show CDR1 as SGHRS and CDR2 as YFSETQ. This CDR3 comprises 14 residues. The CDR3: CASGFGGMNNEQFF. For the CDR3, the DNA is TGCGCCAGCGGCTTTGGCGGAATGAACAATGAGCAGTTCTTC.

This chain connects TRBV12-3 or TRBV12-4 to TRBJ1-5, with D hard to call. The CDR3 has 15 amino acids. Trimming shortened V by 2 bases and J by 0 bases, and 8 bases separated the two germline ends. CDR3 coding DNA: TGTGCCAGCAGTTTATGGCGAGATAGCAATCAGCCCCAGCATTTT. Protein product: CASSLWRDSNQPQHF.

The chain couples TRBV10-3 to TRBJ1-6; 8 positions match TRBD1. The CDR3 consists of 15 residues. V lost 10 bases to trimming and J lost 9 bases; unmatched junction nucleotides: 14. Germline V gene lookup returns CDR1 ENHRY and CDR2 SYGVKD. The CDR3, as DNA: TGTGCCACTCTCGGGGACAGGTTTGGTGCTTCACCCCTCCACTTT. This encodes CATLGDRFGASPLHF.

The rearrangement links TRBV19 to TRBJ2-5, with 8 bases that match TRBD1. With 5 bases clipped from V and 2 bases from J, the junction kept 4 bases outside the gene matches. CDR1 LNHDA and CDR2 SQIVND come from the germline V gene (reference sequence). The CDR3 is made up of 14 amino acids. CDR3 loop: CASSAGQGQETQYF. As DNA, the CDR3 is TGTGCCAGTAGTGCCGGACAGGGACAAGAGACCCAGTACTTC.

This clonotype showed up many times. Sequence at one end of the junction differs from germline and may be a read error. The chain couples TRBV7-7 to TRBJ2-7; D is uncertain. The CDR3 runs to 13 residues. Germline V gives CDR1 SSHAT, CDR2 FNYEAQ (reference sequence). This chain's CDR3 is CASSPNAAYEQYF. The CDR3 nucleotides are TGTGCTAGCAGCCCCAATGCAGCCTACGAGCAGTACTTC. Full variable domain (missing parts from reference TRBV7-7 and TRBJ2-7): GAGVSQSPRYKVTKRGQDVTLRCDPISSHATLYWYQQALGQGPEFLTYFNYEAQPDKSGLPSDRFSAERPEGSISTLTIQRTEQRDSAMYRCASSPNAAYEQYFGPGTRLTVT.

About this clonotype itself: This clone may be a read error of a much larger clone one base away. J is TRBJ2-3 and V is TRBV2, with D perhaps being TRBD1 or TRBD2 (5 bases each). Germline lookup yields CDR1 SNHLY and CDR2 FYNNEI. CDR3 size: 13 residues. CDR3 loop: CASTPGGPGTQDF. DNA of the CDR3: TGTGCCAGCACCCCAGGCGGCCCCGGGACGCAGGATTTT.

This clonotype has ten or more counts. At one boundary the junction diverges from the germline segment, which might be a read error. The J gene is TRBJ2-1, the V gene TRBV20-1; D remains unclear. The CDR3 sequence is 11 residues long. CDR1 is DFQATT, CDR2 SNEGSKA, per germline (reference sequence). The CDR3 nucleotides read TGCAGTGCCAGAGACGGAGTGCGGCAGTTCTTC. This encodes CSARDGVRQFF.

Regarding this clonotype: A much larger clone differs from this one at a single base, so this may be a read error. The rearrangement joins TRBV7-9 to TRBJ2-5, with D tentatively TRBD1 or TRBD2 (7 bases each). V was shortened by 4 bases and J by 3 bases, with 12 bases between the two germline ends. The CDR3 is 14 amino acids. In germline, CDR1 is SEHNR, CDR2 FQNEAQ (reference sequence). As DNA, the CDR3 is TGTGCCAGCAGCTCAGGGGGGGCTGAAGAGACCCAGTACTTC. Amino acids: CASSSGGAEETQYF.

This clonotype has just a few counts. The chain links TRBV5-1 to TRBJ1-2, with D possibly matching TRBD1 (6 bases). This CDR3 contains 16 residues. V lost 4 bases to trimming and J lost 0 bases, with 16 bases between them. From germline, CDR1 is SGHRS and CDR2 YFSETQ. In nucleotides, the CDR3 is TGCGCCAGCAGCCCGCAGGTGGGGACAACTAACTATGGCTACACCTTC. Its protein product is CASSPQVGTTNYGYTF.

The sample holds a few counts of this clonotype. This chain uses TRBV19 with TRBJ2-7; 11 bases map to TRBD2. V was clipped by 7 bases and J by 5 bases; unmatched bases: 4. This CDR3 is built from 13 residues. Germline loops: CDR1 LNHDA, CDR2 SQIVND (reference sequence). The CDR3 region has the DNA TGTGCCAGTACGAGACTAGCGGGGAACGAGCAGTACGTC. Encoded protein: CASTRLAGNEQYV.

This clonotype was recorded a few times. CDR3: CSVEDGRGDQETQYF. The CDR3, as DNA: TGCAGCGTTGAAGACGGCAGGGGGGACCAAGAGACCCAGTACTTC. The chain employs TRBV29-1 and TRBJ2-5; perhaps TRBD1 as D (7 bases). Per germline, CDR1 SQVTM and CDR2 ANQGSEA. CDR3 size: 15 residues. The V end lost 0 bases, the J end lost 0 bases, and 11 bases lay between the germline ends. Drawing the rest from reference TRBV29-1 and TRBJ2-5, the complete variable domain is SAVISQKPSRDICQRGTSLTIQCQVDSQVTMMFWYRQQPGQSLTLIATANQGSEATYESGFVIDKFPISRPNLTFSTLTVSNMSPEDSSIYLCSVEDGRGDQETQYFGPGTRLLVL.

This clonotype was counted ten times or more. V usage is TRBV7-2 and J usage is TRBJ2-7, with 7 bases fitting TRBD1. CDR1 and CDR2 (germline): SGHTA, FQGNSA. This CDR3 is 12 amino acids long. The ends lost 1 base at V and 7 bases at J; junction bases unmatched: 1. CDR3 amino acids: CASSLGRGEQYF. Written as DNA, the CDR3 is TGTGCCAGCAGCTTAGGCAGGGGGGAGCAGTACTTC.

This clonotype was recorded many times. DNA of the CDR3: TGCAGCGTCATCGCCTCGGGACGGTTTAACTATGGCTACACCTTC. This sequence encodes CSVIASGRFNYGYTF. The chain links TRBV29-1 to TRBJ1-2; possibly TRBD1 for D (5 bases). The germline V gene encodes CDR1 SQVTM and CDR2 ANQGSEA. The length of the CDR3 is 15 residues. The V end was cut by 6 bases, the J end by 1 base, with 18 bases between. Combining the CDR3 with reference TRBV29-1 and TRBJ1-2 gives the whole variable domain SAVISQKPSRDICQRGTSLTIQCQVDSQVTMMFWYRQQPGQSLTLIATANQGSEATYESGFVIDKFPISRPNLTFSTLTVSNMSPEDSSIYLCSVIASGRFNYGYTFGSGTRLTVV.

A word on this clonotype: An end of the junction does not agree with germline; a read error may underlie this. The chain is built from TRBV2 and TRBJ2-7, with D uncertain. In germline, CDR1 is SNHLY, CDR2 FYNNEI. CDR3 length: 14 residues. The CDR3 DNA reads TGTGCCAGCAGTGAGGCGCTTCGGCGGTACGGGCAGTACTTC. Its protein product is CASSEALRRYGQYF.

This clonotype has at least ten counts. The chain has TRBV19 and TRBJ2-5; the D is unclear. The CDR3 runs 13 residues. Germline values: CDR1 LNHDA, CDR2 SQIVND (reference sequence). The V and J ends lost 3 bases and 5 bases respectively, with 10 bases between them. The CDR3 loop reads CASSISSSETQYF. CDR3 nucleotides: TGTGCCAGTAGTATTTCATCTTCGGAGACCCAGTACTTC. Variable domain in full (rest from reference TRBV19 and TRBJ2-5): DGGITQSPKYLFRKEGQNVTLSCEQNLNHDAMYWYRQDPGQGLRLIYYSQIVNDFQKGDIAEGYSVSREKKESFPLTVTSAQKNPTAFYLCASSISSSETQYFGPGTRLLVL.

This clonotype was recorded a few times. The junction departs from the called germline gene at one end, perhaps through a read error. V usage is TRBV3-1 and J usage is TRBJ1-2, with D maybe TRBD1 (6 bases). The germline V gene has CDR1 LGHDT and CDR2 YNNKEL (reference sequence). The CDR3 has 13 amino acids. CDR3 nucleotides: TGTGCCAGCAATAGGGGGGCGGCCGGGGGTATTTCCTTC. Amino acid sequence: CASNRGAAGGISF.

The chain carries TRBV19 and TRBJ2-5; D tentatively reads TRBD1 or TRBD2 (5 bases each). The germline V and J ends were trimmed by 3 bases and 0 bases, with 8 bases remaining between them. CDR1 is LNHDA and CDR2 is SQIVND in the germline V gene (reference sequence). The CDR3 consists of 14 residues. The CDR3 sequence: CASSMGPNQETQYF. Written as DNA, the CDR3 is TGTGCCAGTAGTATGGGACCCAACCAAGAGACCCAGTACTTC.

This clonotype was detected a few times. This rearrangement joins TRBV11-3 to TRBJ2-5, with D possibly matching TRBD2 (5 bases). This CDR3 comprises 17 residues. The germline V gene encodes CDR1 SGHNT and CDR2 YENEEA. V was trimmed by 5 bases and J by 2 bases, leaving 21 bases between them. For the CDR3, the DNA is TGTGCCAGCAGCGCCCATGGGAGCGGCAAACTGCAAGAGACCCAGTACTTC. Translating it yields CASSAHGSGKLQETQYF. Supplemented by reference TRBV11-3 and TRBJ2-5, the full variable domain reads EAGVVQSPRYKIIEKKQPVAFWCNPISGHNTLYWYLQNLGQGPELLIRYENEEAVDDSQLPKDRFSAERLKGVDSTLKIQPAELGDSAVYLCASSAHGSGKLQETQYFGPGTRLLVL.

This clonotype was seen a handful of times. The J gene is TRBJ1-1, the V gene TRBV18; 7 bases match TRBD1. The CDR3 is 14 amino acids. The J segment lost 3 bases and the V segment lost 1 base, leaving 2 bases of the junction unmatched. The V gene's germline CDR1 is KGHSH and CDR2 LQKENI. The CDR3 DNA reads TGTGCCAGCTCACCACTCGACAGGGACACTGAAGCTTTCTTT. This encodes CASSPLDRDTEAFF.

In this sample, this clonotype turned up a few times. This chain joins TRBV10-3 and TRBJ1-1; unclear D gene. The CDR3 has 15 amino acids. Germline values: CDR1 ENHRY, CDR2 SYGVKD. V was pared by 0 bases and J by 6 bases, with 14 bases between. The CDR3 sequence is CAISESSGNDAEAFF. The CDR3 region has the DNA TGTGCCATCAGTGAGTCGTCAGGCAACGACGCTGAAGCTTTCTTT.

The table lists this clonotype with many counts. This chain uses TRBV20-1 with TRBJ1-2; TRBD1 is a possible D gene (5 bases). Trimming pared 3 bases from V and 3 bases from J, leaving 14 bases between. CDR1 is DFQATT, CDR2 SNEGSKA, per germline (reference sequence). CDR3 length equals 14 residues. The CDR3 spells CSARGDWGDYGYTF. The CDR3 bases are TGCAGTGCTAGGGGGGACTGGGGAGACTATGGCTACACCTTC.

This clonotype showed up just a few times. The gene calls are TRBV20-1 and TRBJ1-4; no firm D call. The germline CDR1 and CDR2 sequences are DFQATT and SNEGSKA (reference sequence). The V gene lost 3 bases and the J gene lost 7 bases, with 6 bases spanning the gap. The CDR3 extends over 11 amino acids. CDR3 loop: CSARAGEKLFF. DNA of the CDR3: TGCAGTGCTAGGGCTGGTGAAAAACTGTTTTTT.

This clonotype has at least ten counts. This chain uses TRBV10-3 with TRBJ1-5; TRBD1 agrees at 11 bases. The CDR3 extends over 16 amino acids. With V trimmed by 2 bases and J by 6 bases, 6 bases remained unmatched. Germline-derived CDR1 and CDR2 are ENHRY and SYGVKD. The CDR3 region is CAISEPGTGGIQPQHF. For the CDR3, the DNA is TGTGCCATCAGTGAGCCTGGGACAGGGGGTATTCAGCCCCAGCATTTT.

The chain employs TRBV7-8 and TRBJ1-2; 9 bases map to TRBD1. This CDR3 region has 14 residues. Unmatched junction bases numbered 8, after V lost 5 bases and J lost 7 bases. CDR1 is SGHVS, CDR2 FQNEAQ, per germline. CDR3 DNA sequence: TGTGCCAGCAGCACCGGGGTACAGGGGGCTGGCTACACCTTC. Translating it yields CASSTGVQGAGYTF.

This clonotype was seen a handful of times. This chain uses TRBV30 with TRBJ2-7, with D possibly TRBD1 on 5 matching bases. Germline assignment: CDR1 GTSNPN and CDR2 SVGIG (reference sequence). CDR3 length: 14 residues. The V end was cut by 0 bases, the J end by 3 bases, with 12 bases between. CDR3 DNA sequence: TGTGCCTGGAGTGTATGGGGCAGGAGCTACGAGCAGTACTTC. This gives the protein CAWSVWGRSYEQYF.

This clonotype has a count of ten or more. J is TRBJ1-2 and V is TRBV4-1; D is possibly TRBD1 (6 bases). Germline CDR1 is MGHRA and CDR2 is YSYEKL. Trimming pared 1 base from V and 5 bases from J, leaving 11 bases between. CDR3 length: 14 amino acids. The CDR3 loop is CASSQVGGQYGYTF. CDR3 DNA: TGCGCCAGCAGCCAAGTTGGAGGACAGTATGGCTACACCTTC.

There are many counts of this clonotype. V gene TRBV29-1 combines with J gene TRBJ2-5; D possibly corresponds to TRBD2 (5 bases). The CDR3 is 13 residues long. Trimming took off 6 bases at V and 4 bases at J, with 15 bases between the two ends. The V gene's germline CDR1 is SQVTM and CDR2 ANQGSEA. Here the CDR3 reads CSVAVGSAETQYF. The CDR3 nucleotides read TGCAGCGTAGCCGTGGGGAGCGCAGAGACCCAGTACTTC.

This clonotype occurred a few times. This chain uses TRBV7-9 with TRBJ2-7; D gene unclear. Germline V gives CDR1 SEHNR, CDR2 FQNEAQ (reference sequence). The CDR3 consists of 15 residues. Trimming pared 0 bases from V and 3 bases from J, leaving 12 bases between. The CDR3 DNA follows: TGTGCCAGCAGCTTAGCCCAAGGGTCACACTACGAGCAGTACTTC. The encoded protein is CASSLAQGSHYEQYF.

In this sample, this clonotype turned up once. CDR3 in amino acids: CASRETGGNYGYTF. The CDR3 region has the DNA TGTGCCAGTAGAGAGACGGGAGGGAACTATGGCTACACCTTC. The chain joins TRBV19 to TRBJ1-2; no clear D. The CDR3 loop spans 14 amino acids. Germline CDR1 reads LNHDA; CDR2 reads SQIVND (reference sequence). Trimming shortened V by 6 bases and J by 2 bases, and 13 bases separated the two germline ends.

In this sample, this clonotype turned up many times. The chain is built from TRBV7-9 and TRBJ1-4; TRBD1 is a possible D gene (5 bases). Germline V CDR1 and CDR2: SEHNR, FQNEAQ (reference sequence). The ends were cut back, 3 bases at V and 7 bases at J, with 12 bases in the middle. This CDR3 contains 14 residues. Here the CDR3 DNA reads TGTGCCAGCAGCTTGGAGGGGATGGGTGAAAAACTGTTTTTT. It is translated as CASSLEGMGEKLFF.

This clonotype appeared many times. This chain connects TRBV29-1 to TRBJ1-1; perhaps TRBD1 as D (6 bases). The CDR3 loop spans 14 amino acids. V lost 3 bases to trimming and J lost 1 base, with 12 bases between them. Germline V CDR1 and CDR2: SQVTM, ANQGSEA. The CDR3 spells CSVDRGGRNTEAFF. Written as DNA, the CDR3 is TGCAGCGTTGATAGGGGGGGACGGAACACTGAAGCTTTCTTT. Supplemented by reference TRBV29-1 and TRBJ1-1, the full variable domain reads SAVISQKPSRDICQRGTSLTIQCQVDSQVTMMFWYRQQPGQSLTLIATANQGSEATYESGFVIDKFPISRPNLTFSTLTVSNMSPEDSSIYLCSVDRGGRNTEAFFGQGTRLTVV.

This rearrangement joins TRBV25-1 to TRBJ2-1; D not resolved. The length of the CDR3 is 10 residues. Germline-derived CDR1 and CDR2 are MGHDK and SYGVNS. The CDR3 reads CARRQAEQFF. In DNA form, the CDR3 reads TGTGCTAGACGGCAGGCTGAGCAGTTCTTC.